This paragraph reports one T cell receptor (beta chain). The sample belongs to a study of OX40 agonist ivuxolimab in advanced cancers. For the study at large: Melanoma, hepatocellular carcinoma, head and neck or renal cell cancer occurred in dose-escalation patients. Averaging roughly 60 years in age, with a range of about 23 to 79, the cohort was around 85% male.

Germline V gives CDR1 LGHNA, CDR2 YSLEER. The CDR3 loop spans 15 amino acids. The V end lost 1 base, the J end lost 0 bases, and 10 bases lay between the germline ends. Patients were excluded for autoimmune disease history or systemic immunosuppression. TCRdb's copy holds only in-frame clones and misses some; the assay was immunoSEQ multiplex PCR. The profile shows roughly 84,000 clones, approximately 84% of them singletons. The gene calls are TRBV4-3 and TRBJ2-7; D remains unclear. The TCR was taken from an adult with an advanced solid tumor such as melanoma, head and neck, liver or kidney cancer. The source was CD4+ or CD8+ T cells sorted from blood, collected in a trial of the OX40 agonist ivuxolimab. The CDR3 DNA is TGCGCCAGCAGCCAAGGGCCGGGTAACTCCTACGAGCAGTACTTC. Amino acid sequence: CASSQGPGNSYEQYF.